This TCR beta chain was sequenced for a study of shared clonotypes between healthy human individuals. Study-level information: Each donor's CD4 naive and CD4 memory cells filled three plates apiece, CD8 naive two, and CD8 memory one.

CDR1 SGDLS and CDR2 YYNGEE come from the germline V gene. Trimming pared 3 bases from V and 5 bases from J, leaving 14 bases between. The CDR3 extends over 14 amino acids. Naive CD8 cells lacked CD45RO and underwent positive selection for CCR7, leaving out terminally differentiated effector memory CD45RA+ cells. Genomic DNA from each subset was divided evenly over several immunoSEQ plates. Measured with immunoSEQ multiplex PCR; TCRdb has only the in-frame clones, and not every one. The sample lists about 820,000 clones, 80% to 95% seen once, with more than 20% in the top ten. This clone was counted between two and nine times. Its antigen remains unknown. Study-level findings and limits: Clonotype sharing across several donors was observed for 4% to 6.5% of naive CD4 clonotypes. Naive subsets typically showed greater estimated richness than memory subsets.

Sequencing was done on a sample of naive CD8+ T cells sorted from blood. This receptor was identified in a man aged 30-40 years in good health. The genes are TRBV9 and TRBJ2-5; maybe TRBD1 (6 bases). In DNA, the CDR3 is TGTGCCAGCAGCGGAGGACAGTCCGGGGAGACCCAGTACTTC. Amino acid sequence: CASSGGQSGETQYF.